Each of the 17 T cell receptor beta chains below was sequenced from the same sample in a study of regulatory T cells in long-lasting Graves disease. Time point specified: newly diagnosed GD, antithyroid drugs for less than 3 months. TCR sequences were obtained from RNA taken from PBMCs. Both iRepertoire HTBI primers and Arm-PCR of CDR3 regions were used to build the TCR beta libraries. TCRdb fed the multiplex PCR reads into MiXCR, producing one record per CDR3 protein. This table has 680,000 or so distinct CDR3 sequences, about 16% appearing once. This sample also appeared in a second study, on T cells in Graves' hyperthyroidism and ophthalmopathy.

The material sequenced was peripheral blood mononuclear cells (PBMCs), taken at new diagnosis, from a patient treated with antithyroid drugs. The receptors stem from a woman aged 25 to 39 with Graves disease.

This rearrangement joins TRBV6-2 or TRBV6-3 to TRBJ2-3; 11 bases map to TRBD2. This CDR3 spans 18 amino acids. Germline V gives CDR1 MNHEY, CDR2 SVGEGT. J lost 0 bases, V lost 7 bases, and 12 bases had no gene match. CDR3 sequence reads: CASTLTRTSGLSTDTQYF. CDR3 DNA: TGTGCCAGCACCCTAACCCGGACTAGCGGGCTGAGCACAGATACGCAGTATTTT.

This clonotype has just a few counts. The genes are TRBV7-9 and TRBJ1-4; unclear D gene. Germline V gene sequence: CDR1 SEHNR, CDR2 FQNEAQ (reference sequence). V was clipped by 5 bases and J by 8 bases, with 9 bases between them. The CDR3 runs 12 residues. In DNA, the CDR3 is TGTGCCAGCAGCCCCTCTCAAGAAAAACTGTTTTTT. Its translation: CASSPSQEKLFF.

The genes are TRBV12-3 or TRBV12-4 and TRBJ2-2; D tentatively reads TRBD1 or TRBD2 (5 bases each). V lost 8 bases and J 4 bases, leaving 14 bases between the germline ends. CDR3 length: 14 residues. Here the CDR3 DNA reads TGTGCCAGCCCCAGGGAGACGAGCACCGGGGAGCTGTTTTTT. It encodes CASPRETSTGELFF.

Points on this clonotype: Since the CDR3 does not end with the conserved phenylalanine or tryptophan, this likely comes from a read error. The chain links TRBV5-4 to TRBJ2-7; 7 nucleotides line up with TRBD2. This CDR3 contains 14 residues. Germline assignment: CDR1 SGHNT and CDR2 YYREEE (reference sequence). J was trimmed by 0 bases and V by 5 bases; bases with no gene match: 5. CDR3 protein: CASSHSGASYEQYY. In DNA form, the CDR3 reads TGTGCCAGCAGTCACAGCGGGGCCTCCTACGAGCAGTACTAC.

This clonotype was seen a few times. The chain couples TRBV9 to TRBJ2-5, with a weak D call TRBD2 (5 bases). The V end lost 4 bases, the J end lost 5 bases, and 21 bases lay between the germline ends. The CDR3 sequence is 16 residues long. Per germline, CDR1 SGDLS and CDR2 YYNGEE. The CDR3 spells CASSPAGHSTSETQYF. Written as DNA, the CDR3 is TGTGCCAGCAGCCCCGCGGGTCATTCTACATCGGAGACCCAGTACTTC.

Points on this clonotype: One junction end disagrees with the germline gene, perhaps due to a read error. V gene TRBV3-1 combines with J gene TRBJ2-7; 8 bases line up with TRBD2. This CDR3 spans 15 amino acids. Germline V gene sequence: CDR1 LGHDT, CDR2 YNNKEL (reference sequence). CDR3 residues: CASSQDQQNGRAKHF. In DNA form, the CDR3 reads TGTGCCAGCAGCCAAGATCAACAGAACGGGAGGGCCAAACACTTC.

This clonotype turned up a few times. The gene calls are TRBV2 and TRBJ2-5, with 8 bases matching TRBD2. Germline CDR1 is SNHLY and CDR2 is FYNNEI. The CDR3 totals 13 residues. The J segment lost 3 bases and the V segment lost 7 bases, leaving 4 bases of the junction unmatched. The CDR3 region is CASKSGGKETQYF. CDR3 nucleotides: TGTGCCAGCAAATCGGGAGGGAAAGAGACCCAGTACTTC.

The chain links TRBV7-9 to TRBJ2-1; D gene ambiguous. The germline V and J ends were trimmed by 5 bases and 5 bases, with 13 bases remaining between them. CDR1 and CDR2 from the germline V gene are SEHNR and FQNEAQ (reference sequence). The CDR3 loop spans 14 amino acids. The CDR3 nucleotides read TGTGCCAGCAGCCAATTCTCGGAGAACAATGAGCAGTTCTTC. This codes for CASSQFSENNEQFF.

In this sample, this clonotype turned up a few times. A much larger clone lies one base from this, so it may be a read error. This chain uses TRBV12-3 or TRBV12-4 with TRBJ1-1; no reliable D call. The CDR3 length is 13 residues. The CDR3 bases are TGTGCCAGCAGTTTACACTCGAACACTGAAGCTCTCTTT. Translated, it gives CASSLHSNTEALF.

This clonotype was seen ten or more times. The CDR3 is CASSLELGTGGADTQYF. The CDR3 DNA is TGTGCCAGCAGCCTCGAACTTGGGACAGGGGGGGCAGATACGCAGTATTTT. The J gene is TRBJ2-3, the V gene TRBV7-2, with TRBD1 matching over 11 bases. The CDR3 runs 17 residues. Trimming cost V 5 bases and J 4 bases; bases outside gene matches: 11. Looked up from germline, CDR1 is SGHTA and CDR2 is FQGNSA. The whole variable domain, filled in from reference TRBV7-2 and TRBJ2-3, reads GAGVSQSPSNKVTEKGKDVELRCDPISGHTALYWYRQSLGQGLEFLIYFQGNSAPDKSGLPSDRFSAERTGGSVSTLTIQRTQQEDSAVYLCASSLELGTGGADTQYFGPGTRLTVL.

Ten or more counts support this clonotype. The DNA for the CDR3 is TGTGCCAGCAGCCCGCAGGGGCCCGGTGAGCAGTTCTTC. The encoded protein is CASSPQGPGEQFF. The J gene is TRBJ2-1, the V gene TRBV7-2; weak D call: TRBD1 (6 bases). The CDR3 has 13 residues. Trimming cost V 5 bases and J 9 bases, with 14 bases left between them. CDR1 SGHTA and CDR2 FQGNSA come from the germline V gene.

This chain links TRBV9 with TRBJ2-5; a weak D match, TRBD1 (6 bases). CDR3 length: 16 amino acids. Trimming took off 0 bases at V and 2 bases at J, with 14 bases between the two ends. Germline V gene lookup returns CDR1 SGDLS and CDR2 YYNGEE. The CDR3 DNA reads as TGTGCCAGCAGCGTAGCCCGCGGACAGACTCAAGAGACCCAGTACTTC. Translated: CASSVARGQTQETQYF.

This clonotype was counted ten times or more. The chain combines TRBV28 with TRBJ2-4, with D possibly being TRBD2 (6 bases). The germline V gene encodes CDR1 MDHEN and CDR2 SYDVKM. This CDR3 has 16 residues. Trimming pared 3 bases from V and 0 bases from J, leaving 12 bases between. For the CDR3, the DNA is TGTGCCAGCAGTTTCTTTAGGGGACTAGCCAAAAACATTCAGTACTTC. It yields the protein CASSFFRGLAKNIQYF. The full variable domain, with the rest looked up from reference TRBV28 and TRBJ2-4, is DVKVTQSSRYLVKRTGEKVFLECVQDMDHENMFWYRQDPGLGLRLIYFSYDVKMKEKGDIPEGYSVSREKKERFSLILESASTNQTSMYLCASSFFRGLAKNIQYFGAGTRLSVL.

In its sample, this clonotype was seen many times. The CDR3 loop is CASSLAGTTTDTQYF. The CDR3, as DNA: TGTGCCAGCAGCTTGGCCGGGACTACAACAGATACGCAGTATTTT. The J gene is TRBJ2-3, the V gene TRBV7-3, with 7 bases aligning to TRBD2. The CDR3 runs to 15 residues. Germline CDR1 and CDR2: SGHTA and FQGTGA. The trim removed 3 bases at V and 3 bases at J, leaving 6 bases unmatched.

A word on this clonotype: It differs at one base from a far larger clone, so likely a read error. The chain couples TRBV6-2 or TRBV6-3 to TRBJ2-3, with unresolved D. This CDR3 has 15 amino acids. Germline CDR1 and CDR2: MNHEY and SVGEGT. The CDR3 here is CASSEGWVMNTEALF. CDR3 coding DNA: TGTGCCAGCAGTGAAGGTTGGGTAATGAACACTGAAGCTCTCTTT.

This chain uses TRBV11-2 with TRBJ2-1; D not certain. The germline V gene encodes CDR1 SGHAT and CDR2 FQNNGV. The CDR3 has 16 residues. Trimming left V 8 bases short and J 0 bases short, with 17 bases between. The CDR3 DNA is TGTGCCAGCTTGCCCTCCAGAGCGCCCTCCTACAATGAGCAGTTCTTC. Protein sequence: CASLPSRAPSYNEQFF.

This clonotype was seen ten or more times. V usage is TRBV2 and J usage is TRBJ2-3, with D uncertain. CDR3 length: 12 residues. The V and J ends lost 6 bases and 3 bases respectively, with 7 bases between them. The germline gives CDR1 SNHLY, CDR2 FYNNEI. CDR3 DNA sequence: TGTGCCAGCAGGACATTGACAGATACGCAGTATTTT. This translates into CASRTLTDTQYF.